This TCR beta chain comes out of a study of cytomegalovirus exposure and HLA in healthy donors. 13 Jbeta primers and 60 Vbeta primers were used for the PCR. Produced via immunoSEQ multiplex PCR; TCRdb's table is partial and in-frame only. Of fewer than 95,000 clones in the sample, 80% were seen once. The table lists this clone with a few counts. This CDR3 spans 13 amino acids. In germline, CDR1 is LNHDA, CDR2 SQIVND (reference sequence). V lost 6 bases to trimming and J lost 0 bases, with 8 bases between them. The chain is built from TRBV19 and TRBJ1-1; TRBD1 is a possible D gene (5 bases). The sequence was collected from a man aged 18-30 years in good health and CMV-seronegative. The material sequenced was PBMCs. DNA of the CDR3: TGTGCCAGTAGCCAACAGGTGAACACTGAAGCTTTCTTT. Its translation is CASSQQVNTEAFF.